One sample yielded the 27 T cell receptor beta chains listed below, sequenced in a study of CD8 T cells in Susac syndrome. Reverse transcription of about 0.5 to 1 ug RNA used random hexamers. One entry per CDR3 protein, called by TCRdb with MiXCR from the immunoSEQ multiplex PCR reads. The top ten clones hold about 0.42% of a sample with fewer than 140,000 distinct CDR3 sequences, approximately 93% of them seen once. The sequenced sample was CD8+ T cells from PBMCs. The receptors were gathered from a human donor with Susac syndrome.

The DNA for the CDR3 is TGTGCTTCGGGTCCGACTAATGAAAAACTGTTTTTT. This encodes CASGPTNEKLFF. The chain is built from TRBV6-6 and TRBJ1-4, with D hard to call. Germline CDR1 reads MNHNY; CDR2 reads SVGAGI (reference sequence). This CDR3 is built from 12 residues.

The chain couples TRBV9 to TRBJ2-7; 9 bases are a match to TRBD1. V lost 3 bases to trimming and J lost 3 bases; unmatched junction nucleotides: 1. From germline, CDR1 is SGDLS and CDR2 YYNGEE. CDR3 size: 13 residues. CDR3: CASSGGQGYEQYF. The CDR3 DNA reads TGTGCCAGCAGCGGGGGACAGGGCTACGAGCAGTACTTC.

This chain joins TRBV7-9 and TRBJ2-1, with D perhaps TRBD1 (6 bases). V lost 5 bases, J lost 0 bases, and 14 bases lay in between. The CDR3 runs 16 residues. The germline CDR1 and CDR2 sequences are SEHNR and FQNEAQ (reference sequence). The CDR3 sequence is CASSPGGGSSYNEQFF. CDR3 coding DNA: TGTGCCAGCAGCCCAGGTGGGGGCAGCTCCTACAATGAGCAGTTCTTC.

In DNA, the CDR3 is TGCAGCGTTGCGTCAGGGGTTGGGTATGGCTACACCTTC. Translating gives CSVASGVGYGYTF. The V and J genes are TRBV29-1 and TRBJ1-2; perhaps TRBD1 as D (6 bases). The germline gives CDR1 SQVTM, CDR2 ANQGSEA. CDR3 size: 13 residues. Trimming took 4 bases from V and 5 from J, leaving 14 bases between them.

CDR3 in amino acids: CSVEIVYNEQFF. Written as DNA, the CDR3 is TGCAGCGTTGAAATAGTATACAATGAGCAGTTCTTC. The chain combines TRBV29-1 with TRBJ2-1; the D is unclear. This CDR3 has 12 amino acids. From germline, CDR1 is SQVTM and CDR2 ANQGSEA. V was trimmed by 2 bases and J by 4 bases, leaving 6 bases between them.

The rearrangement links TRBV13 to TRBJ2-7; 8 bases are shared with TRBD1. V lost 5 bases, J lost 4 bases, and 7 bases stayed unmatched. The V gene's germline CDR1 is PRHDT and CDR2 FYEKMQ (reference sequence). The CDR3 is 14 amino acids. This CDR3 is CASSNRDRQYEQYF. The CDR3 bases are TGTGCCAGCAGCAACCGGGACAGGCAGTACGAGCAGTACTTC.

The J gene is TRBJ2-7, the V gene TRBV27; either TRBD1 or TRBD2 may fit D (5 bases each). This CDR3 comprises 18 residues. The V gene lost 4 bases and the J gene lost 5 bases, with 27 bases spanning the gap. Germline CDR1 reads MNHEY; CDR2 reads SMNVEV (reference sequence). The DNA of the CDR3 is TGTGCCAGCAGTTACCTGACACCTTCCGGGGCAGGGCTCCACGAGCAGTACTTC. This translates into CASSYLTPSGAGLHEQYF.

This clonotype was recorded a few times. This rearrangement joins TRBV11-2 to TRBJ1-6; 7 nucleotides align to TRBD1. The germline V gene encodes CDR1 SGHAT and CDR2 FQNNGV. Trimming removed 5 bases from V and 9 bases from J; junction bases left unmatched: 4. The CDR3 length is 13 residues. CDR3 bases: TGTGCCAGCAGCGGGACAGTGAGTTCACCCCTCCACTTT. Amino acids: CASSGTVSSPLHF. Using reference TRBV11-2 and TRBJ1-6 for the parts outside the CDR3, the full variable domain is EAGVAQSPRYKIIEKRQSVAFWCNPISGHATLYWYQQILGQGPKLLIQFQNNGVVDDSQLPKDRFSAERLKGVDSTLKIQPAKLEDSAVYLCASSGTVSSPLHFGNGTRLTVT.

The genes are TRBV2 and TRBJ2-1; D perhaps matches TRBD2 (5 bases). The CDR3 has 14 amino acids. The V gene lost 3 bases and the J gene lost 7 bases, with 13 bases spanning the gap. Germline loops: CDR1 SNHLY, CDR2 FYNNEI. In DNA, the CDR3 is TGTGCCAGCAGTGAGTCTTCAGCGGCGAATGAGCAGTTCTTC. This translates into CASSESSAANEQFF.

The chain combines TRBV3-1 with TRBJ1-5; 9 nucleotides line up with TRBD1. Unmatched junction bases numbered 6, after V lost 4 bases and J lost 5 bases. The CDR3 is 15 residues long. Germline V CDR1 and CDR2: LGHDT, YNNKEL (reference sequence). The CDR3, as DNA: TGTGCCAGCAGCCCCACAGGGGGCGATTATCAGCCCCAGCATTTT. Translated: CASSPTGGDYQPQHF.

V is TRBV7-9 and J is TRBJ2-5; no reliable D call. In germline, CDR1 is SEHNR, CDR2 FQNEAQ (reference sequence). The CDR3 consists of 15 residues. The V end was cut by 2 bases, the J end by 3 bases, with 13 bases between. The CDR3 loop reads CASSLTLGLEETQYF. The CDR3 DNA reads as TGTGCCAGCAGCTTAACTCTGGGGTTGGAAGAGACCCAGTACTTC. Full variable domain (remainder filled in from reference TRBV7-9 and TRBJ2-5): DTGVSQNPRHKITKRGQNVTFRCDPISEHNRLYWYRQTLGQGPEFLTYFQNEAQLEKSRLLSDRFSAERPKGSFSTLEIQRTEQGDSAMYLCASSLTLGLEETQYFGPGTRLLVL.

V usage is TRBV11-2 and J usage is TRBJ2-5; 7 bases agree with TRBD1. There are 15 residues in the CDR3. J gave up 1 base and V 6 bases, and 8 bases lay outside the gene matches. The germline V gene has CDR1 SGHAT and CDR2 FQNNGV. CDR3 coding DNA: TGTGCCAGCAGATCCCACTCAGGGGGCCAAGAGACCCAGTACTTC. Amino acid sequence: CASRSHSGGQETQYF.

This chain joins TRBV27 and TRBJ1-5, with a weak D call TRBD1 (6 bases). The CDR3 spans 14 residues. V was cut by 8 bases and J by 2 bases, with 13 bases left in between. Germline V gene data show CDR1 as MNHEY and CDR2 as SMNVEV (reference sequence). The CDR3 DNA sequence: TGTGCCAGCCGGGAAGAGGGGGGCAATCAGCCCCAGCATTTT. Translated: CASREEGGNQPQHF.

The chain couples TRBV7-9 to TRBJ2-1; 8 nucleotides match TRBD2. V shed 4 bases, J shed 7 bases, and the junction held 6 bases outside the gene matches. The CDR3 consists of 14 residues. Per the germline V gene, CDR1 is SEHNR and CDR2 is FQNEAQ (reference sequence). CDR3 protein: CASSSGGARNEQFF. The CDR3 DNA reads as TGTGCCAGCAGCTCCGGGGGGGCCAGGAATGAGCAGTTCTTC.

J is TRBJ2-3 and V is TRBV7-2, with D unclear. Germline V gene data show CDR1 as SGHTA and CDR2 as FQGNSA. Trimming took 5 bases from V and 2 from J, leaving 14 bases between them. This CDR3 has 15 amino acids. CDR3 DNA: TGTGCCAGCAGCGTGTTAAGAGATCTCACAGATACGCAGTATTTT. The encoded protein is CASSVLRDLTDTQYF.

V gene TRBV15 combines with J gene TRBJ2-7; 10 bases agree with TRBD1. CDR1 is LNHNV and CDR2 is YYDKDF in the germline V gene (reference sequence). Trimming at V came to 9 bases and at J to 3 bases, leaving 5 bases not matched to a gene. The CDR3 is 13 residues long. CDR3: CATARDRGYEQYF. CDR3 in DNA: TGTGCCACAGCCCGGGACAGGGGCTACGAGCAGTACTTC.

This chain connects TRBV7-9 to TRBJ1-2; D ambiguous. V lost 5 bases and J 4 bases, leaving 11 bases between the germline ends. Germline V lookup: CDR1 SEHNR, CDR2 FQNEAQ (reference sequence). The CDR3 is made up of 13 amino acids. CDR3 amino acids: CASSRELRYGYTF. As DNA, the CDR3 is TGTGCCAGCAGCCGTGAATTACGCTATGGCTACACCTTC.

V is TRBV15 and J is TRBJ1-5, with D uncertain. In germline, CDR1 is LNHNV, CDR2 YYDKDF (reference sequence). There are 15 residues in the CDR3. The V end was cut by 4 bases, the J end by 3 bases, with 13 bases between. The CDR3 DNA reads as TGTGCCACCAGCACAAAACGGGGTGTCAATCAGCCCCAGCATTTT. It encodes CATSTKRGVNQPQHF.

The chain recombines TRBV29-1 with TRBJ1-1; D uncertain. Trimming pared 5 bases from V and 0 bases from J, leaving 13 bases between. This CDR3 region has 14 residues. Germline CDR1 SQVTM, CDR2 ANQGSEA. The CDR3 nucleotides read TGCAGCGTTTTCGAACACAGCATGAACACTGAAGCTTTCTTT. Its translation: CSVFEHSMNTEAFF.

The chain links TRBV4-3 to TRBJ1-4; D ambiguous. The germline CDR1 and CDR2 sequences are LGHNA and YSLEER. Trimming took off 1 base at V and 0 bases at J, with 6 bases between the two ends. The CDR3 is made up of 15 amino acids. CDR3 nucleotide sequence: TGCGCCAGCAGCCAAGTGTTATCAACTAATGAAAAACTGTTTTTT. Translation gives CASSQVLSTNEKLFF.

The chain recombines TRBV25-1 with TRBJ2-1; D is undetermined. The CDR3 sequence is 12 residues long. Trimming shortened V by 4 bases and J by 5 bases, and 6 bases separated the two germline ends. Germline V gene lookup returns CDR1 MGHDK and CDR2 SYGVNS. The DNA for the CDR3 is TGTGCCAGCAGTGTAGGGAACAATGAGCAGTTCTTC. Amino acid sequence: CASSVGNNEQFF. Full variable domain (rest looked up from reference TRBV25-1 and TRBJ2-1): EADIYQTPRYLVIGTGKKITLECSQTMGHDKMYWYQQDPGMELHLIHYSYGVNSTEKGDLSSESTVSRIRTEHFPLTLESARPSHTSQYLCASSVGNNEQFFGPGTRLTVL.

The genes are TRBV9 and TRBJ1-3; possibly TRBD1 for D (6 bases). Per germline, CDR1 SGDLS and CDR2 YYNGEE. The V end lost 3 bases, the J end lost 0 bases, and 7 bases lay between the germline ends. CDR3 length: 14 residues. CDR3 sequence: CASSADSSGNTIYF. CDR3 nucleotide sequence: TGTGCCAGCAGCGCGGACAGCTCTGGAAACACCATATATTTT.

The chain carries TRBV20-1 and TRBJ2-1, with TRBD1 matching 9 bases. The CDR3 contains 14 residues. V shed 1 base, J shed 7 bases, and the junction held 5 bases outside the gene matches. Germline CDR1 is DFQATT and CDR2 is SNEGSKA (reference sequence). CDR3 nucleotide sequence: TGCAGTGCTAGAGGAGGGACAGGGTATAATGAGCAGTTCTTC. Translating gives CSARGGTGYNEQFF.

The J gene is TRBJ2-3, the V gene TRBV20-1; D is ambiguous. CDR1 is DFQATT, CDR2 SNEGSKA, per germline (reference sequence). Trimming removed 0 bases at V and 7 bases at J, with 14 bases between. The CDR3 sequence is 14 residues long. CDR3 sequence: CSARDRASRNTQYF. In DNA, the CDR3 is TGCAGTGCTAGAGATAGGGCTTCTCGGAATACGCAGTATTTT.

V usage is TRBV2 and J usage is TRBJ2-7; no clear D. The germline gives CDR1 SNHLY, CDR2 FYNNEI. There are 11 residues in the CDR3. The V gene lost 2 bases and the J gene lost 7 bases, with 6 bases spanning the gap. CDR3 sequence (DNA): TGTGCCAGCAGTGAATTGTCTGAGCAGTACTTC. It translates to CASSELSEQYF.

The CDR3 nucleotides read TGTGCCAGCAGCGTCGGGGACAAAAAGGTCGGGGCTTTCTTT. It encodes CASSVGDKKVGAFF. The chain joins TRBV9 to TRBJ1-1; perhaps TRBD1 as D (6 bases). The CDR3 totals 14 residues. The germline V gene has CDR1 SGDLS and CDR2 YYNGEE. The ends were cut back, 2 bases at V and 11 bases at J, with 19 bases in the middle.

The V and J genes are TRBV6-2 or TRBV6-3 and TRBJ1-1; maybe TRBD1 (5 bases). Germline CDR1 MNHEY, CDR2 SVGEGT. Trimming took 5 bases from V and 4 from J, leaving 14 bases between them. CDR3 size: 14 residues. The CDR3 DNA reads TGTGCCAGCAGTCGCAGGGACTTGGCCACTGAAGCTTTCTTT. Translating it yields CASSRRDLATEAFF.